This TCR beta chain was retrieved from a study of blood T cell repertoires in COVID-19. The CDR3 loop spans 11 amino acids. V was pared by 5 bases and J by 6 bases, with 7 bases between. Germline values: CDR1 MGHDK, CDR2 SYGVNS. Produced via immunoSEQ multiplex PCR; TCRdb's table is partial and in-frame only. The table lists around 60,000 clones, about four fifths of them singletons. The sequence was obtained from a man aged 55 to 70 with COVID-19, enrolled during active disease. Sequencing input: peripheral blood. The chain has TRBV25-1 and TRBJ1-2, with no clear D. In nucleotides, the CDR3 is TGTGCCAGCAGTTTCAATGATGGCTACACCTTC. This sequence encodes CASSFNDGYTF.